This TCR beta chain was observed in a study of blood T cell repertoires in COVID-19. In the study overall: The United States, Italy and Spain were the sources of the acute and convalescent COVID-19 samples. PBMCs, B-cell-depleted T cells, or T cells provided the cDNA or gDNA that made up the material.

In the original processing: By means of reference gene primer amplification, nucleated cell counts were estimated. Data came from immunoSEQ multiplex PCR; TCRdb stores just in-frame clones and leaves some out. The D gene and trimming were derived from the DNA, and the V and J assignments and clone size from that table. The sample shows a few hundred thousand clones, roughly nine tenths of them seen only once. The material sequenced was peripheral blood. The source is a man in his late teens or twenties with active or convalescent COVID-19.

The CDR3 region is CATFSGGNYNEQFF. The CDR3 DNA reads TGTGCCACTTTCTCGGGGGGGAACTACAATGAGCAGTTCTTC. The gene calls are TRBV6-6 and TRBJ2-1; 8 nucleotides agree with TRBD2. This CDR3 is 14 amino acids long. Germline CDR1 reads MNHNY; CDR2 reads SVGAGI (reference sequence). V gave up 10 bases and J gave up 3 bases; unmatched junction bases: 8.